These T cell receptor beta chains were read from a single sample in a study of memory CD4+ T cells and cytomegalovirus serostatus. Assay: immunoSEQ multiplex PCR; the TCRdb copy retains only in-frame clones and omits some. The sample lists tens of thousands of clones; more than 65% were seen once. The sequenced material came from memory CD4+ T cells from blood. The receptor source for this set is an adult in good health and CMV-seronegative. Both conserved end residues are part of each CDR3. Fields, in order: D gene, clone size, V gene, J gene, CDR3 protein, CDR3 DNA. The D gene is left open where the match is weak. Clone size is shown for a subset of rows, as once, few, many or a class of expanded clone.

D gene: .; clone size: .; V gene: TRBV4-2; J gene: TRBJ1-1; CDR3 protein: CASSQERNTEAFF; CDR3 DNA: TGTGCCAGCAGCCAAGAACGGAACACTGAAGCTTTCTTT
D gene: .; clone size: .; V gene: TRBV2; J gene: TRBJ1-2; CDR3 protein: CASSEGAETIYGYTF; CDR3 DNA: TGTGCCAGCAGTGAAGGGGCCGAAACCATATATGGCTACACCTTC
D gene: TRBD2; clone size: few; V gene: TRBV14; J gene: TRBJ2-5; CDR3 protein: CASSPGLADRETQYF; CDR3 DNA: TGTGCCAGCAGCCCGGGACTAGCCGATCGAGAGACCCAGTACTTC
D gene: .; clone size: .; V gene: TRBV11-2; J gene: TRBJ1-3; CDR3 protein: CASSLLLGSGNTIYF; CDR3 DNA: TGTGCCAGCAGCTTATTACTGGGCTCTGGAAACACCATATATTTT
D gene: .; clone size: .; V gene: TRBV5-8; J gene: TRBJ2-1; CDR3 protein: CASSSPDSYNEQFF; CDR3 DNA: TGTGCCAGCAGCTCCCCGGACAGTTACAATGAGCAGTTCTTC
D gene: .; clone size: .; V gene: TRBV30; J gene: TRBJ1-5; CDR3 protein: CAWSVAVSGNQPQHF; CDR3 DNA: TGTGCCTGGAGTGTAGCAGTCAGCGGCAATCAGCCCCAGCATTTT
D gene: .; clone size: .; V gene: TRBV7-2; J gene: TRBJ2-5; CDR3 protein: CASSLRLSGETQYF; CDR3 DNA: TGTGCCAGCAGCCTACGGCTATCTGGAGAGACCCAGTACTTC
D gene: .; clone size: .; V gene: TRBV18; J gene: TRBJ1-1; CDR3 protein: CASSTRQGTGEVAFF; CDR3 DNA: TGTGCCAGCTCAACACGGCAGGGGACGGGGGAGGTAGCTTTCTTT
D gene: TRBD2; clone size: once; V gene: TRBV2; J gene: TRBJ2-5; CDR3 protein: CASTVAGVQETQYF; CDR3 DNA: TGTGCCAGCACAGTGGCGGGGGTCCAAGAGACCCAGTACTTC
D gene: .; clone size: .; V gene: TRBV7-9; J gene: TRBJ1-5; CDR3 protein: CASSFKAWGPFSNQPQHF; CDR3 DNA: TGTGCCAGCAGCTTCAAGGCCTGGGGTCCCTTTAGCAATCAGCCCCAGCATTTT
D gene: .; clone size: .; V gene: TRBV2; J gene: TRBJ1-4; CDR3 protein: CASSEGGPTNEKLFF; CDR3 DNA: TGTGCCAGCAGTGAGGGGGGCCCAACTAATGAAAAACTGTTTTTT
D gene: TRBD1; clone size: once; V gene: TRBV5-6; J gene: TRBJ1-1; CDR3 protein: CASSRRTGVNTEAFF; CDR3 DNA: TGTGCCAGCAGCCGACGCACAGGGGTGAACACTGAAGCTTTCTTT
D gene: .; clone size: .; V gene: TRBV6-1; J gene: TRBJ1-2; CDR3 protein: CASSEDSYYGYTF; CDR3 DNA: TGTGCCAGCAGTGAAGACAGCTACTATGGCTACACCTTC
D gene: .; clone size: .; V gene: TRBV5-6; J gene: TRBJ2-7; CDR3 protein: CASSLDSTEQYF; CDR3 DNA: TGTGCCAGCAGCTTGGATTCTACCGAGCAGTACTTC
D gene: TRBD1; clone size: .; V gene: TRBV18; J gene: TRBJ1-5; CDR3 protein: CASSPQRHRGGNQPQHF; CDR3 DNA: TGTGCCAGCTCACCACAACGTCACAGGGGCGGCAATCAGCCCCAGCATTTT
D gene: .; clone size: .; V gene: TRBV6-5; J gene: TRBJ1-2; CDR3 protein: CATRWGESDGYTF; CDR3 DNA: TGTGCCACCAGGTGGGGGGAGTCGGATGGCTACACCTTC
D gene: .; clone size: .; V gene: TRBV7-2; J gene: TRBJ1-2; CDR3 protein: CASSLARTRYGYTF; CDR3 DNA: TGTGCCAGCAGCTTAGCGCGGACGCGGTATGGCTACACCTTC
D gene: .; clone size: .; V gene: TRBV28; J gene: TRBJ1-6; CDR3 protein: CASSLTSSGNSPLHF; CDR3 DNA: TGTGCCAGCAGTTTAACCTCTTCGGGAAATTCACCCCTCCACTTT
D gene: .; clone size: few; V gene: TRBV18; J gene: TRBJ1-2; CDR3 protein: CASSPRGADDYGYTF; CDR3 DNA: TGTGCCAGCTCACCACGGGGGGCGGACGACTATGGCTACACCTTC
D gene: TRBD1; clone size: few; V gene: TRBV5-1; J gene: TRBJ2-7; CDR3 protein: CASSVRQGADYEQYF; CDR3 DNA: TGCGCCAGCAGCGTCAGACAGGGGGCGGACTACGAGCAGTACTTC
D gene: .; clone size: once; V gene: TRBV18; J gene: TRBJ2-7; CDR3 protein: CASSPPKTKPSSYEQYF; CDR3 DNA: TGTGCCAGCTCACCACCGAAGACTAAACCTAGCTCCTACGAGCAGTACTTC
D gene: TRBD1; clone size: .; V gene: TRBV7-2; J gene: TRBJ1-5; CDR3 protein: CASSLSPRDRSNQPQHF; CDR3 DNA: TGTGCCAGCAGCTTATCTCCCCGGGACAGAAGTAATCAGCCCCAGCATTTT
D gene: .; clone size: .; V gene: TRBV27; J gene: TRBJ2-7; CDR3 protein: CASTSARDYEQYF; CDR3 DNA: TGTGCCAGCACCTCCGCCAGGGATTACGAGCAGTACTTC
D gene: TRBD1; clone size: .; V gene: TRBV27; J gene: TRBJ1-2; CDR3 protein: CASSLSWDRGYGYTF; CDR3 DNA: TGTGCCAGCAGTTTATCGTGGGACAGGGGATATGGCTACACCTTC
D gene: .; clone size: .; V gene: TRBV7-9; J gene: TRBJ2-2; CDR3 protein: CASSLEGNTGELFF; CDR3 DNA: TGTGCCAGCAGCTTAGAAGGGAACACCGGGGAGCTGTTTTTT
D gene: .; clone size: .; V gene: TRBV27; J gene: TRBJ1-6; CDR3 protein: CASTPQGYNSPLHF; CDR3 DNA: TGTGCCAGCACCCCACAGGGTTATAATTCACCCCTCCACTTT
D gene: .; clone size: .; V gene: TRBV7-8; J gene: TRBJ1-2; CDR3 protein: CASSLVGVDYGYTF; CDR3 DNA: TGTGCCAGCAGCTTAGTAGGGGTTGACTATGGCTACACCTTC
D gene: .; clone size: .; V gene: TRBV7-2; J gene: TRBJ2-7; CDR3 protein: CASSRPRDEQYF; CDR3 DNA: TGTGCCAGCAGCCGACCGAGGGACGAGCAGTACTTC
D gene: .; clone size: .; V gene: TRBV6-6; J gene: TRBJ1-2; CDR3 protein: CASSYSRQEDGYTF; CDR3 DNA: TGTGCCAGCAGTTACTCGAGGCAGGAGGATGGCTACACCTTC
D gene: .; clone size: .; V gene: TRBV25-1; J gene: TRBJ1-2; CDR3 protein: CASSERGLYGYTF; CDR3 DNA: TGTGCCAGCAGTGAAAGAGGACTTTATGGCTACACCTTC
D gene: .; clone size: .; V gene: TRBV5-1; J gene: TRBJ2-7; CDR3 protein: CASSLGGHEQYF; CDR3 DNA: TGCGCCAGCAGCTTGGGGGGACACGAGCAGTACTTC